These T cell receptor beta chains were read from a single sample in a study of blood T cell repertoires in COVID-19. Sequencing was performed with immunoSEQ multiplex PCR; in TCRdb, only in-frame clones are kept and a portion is missing. The sample consists of some 500,000 clones, around nine tenths of them appearing once. Sequenced sample: PBMCs or T cells enriched from blood (not recorded which). The source is a woman in her thirties or forties who had recovered from COVID-19. Each CDR3 is given with its conserved first and last residue. Size tells how often a clone was seen (once, few, many) or the class of an expanded clone, and some rows leave it out.

len,abundance,j_gene,v_gene,CDR3aa
13,NA,TRBJ1-1,TRBV12-3/TRBV12-4,CASSQQGRTEAFF
14,NA,TRBJ1-1,TRBV4-3,CASSQVTGGTEAFF
13,NA,TRBJ2-1,TRBV2,CASSGGSYNEQFF
18,NA,TRBJ2-3,TRBV7-6,CASSLTVVDRGSTDTQYF
15,few,TRBJ2-2,TRBV15,CATRGLTSGVGELFF
12,few,TRBJ1-4,TRBV27,CASRRTEGKLFF
14,NA,TRBJ2-7,TRBV6-5,CATKGRVMAYEQYF
15,NA,TRBJ1-4,TRBV5-8,CASSPGGRSNEKLFF
13,NA,TRBJ1-2,TRBV7-9,CASSSTDSYGYTF
16,NA,TRBJ2-7,TRBV27,CASSLSSGQEIFEQYF